Below, one T cell receptor (beta chain) is given with its context. Antigen unknown. There are 15 residues in the CDR3. With 3 bases removed from V and 2 bases from J, the gap between germline ends came to 16 bases. Germline V CDR1 and CDR2: DFQATT, SNEGSKA (reference sequence). The sample originates from a study of identical twins. Study conclusions and caveats: Cross-sectional statistics, not tracking of the same donors, supported the conclusions. For cord blood, abundant beta clonotypes had fewer insertions, unlike memory repertoires, which showed none. Zero-insertion analyses were open to partial confounding by invariant MAIT and iNKT cells.

MiXCR was run by TCRdb on the 5' RACE reads, yielding one entry per CDR3 protein. This table holds around 1.7 million distinct CDR3 sequences, around a third found once. This TCR was sampled from a newborn girl in good health. The sample taken for sequencing was cord blood. This sequence joins TRBV20-1 and TRBJ1-2; tentatively, D is TRBD1 (5 bases). The CDR3 is CSARGPGSLNYGYTF. In DNA, the CDR3 is TGCAGTGCTAGGGGACCCGGCAGCCTGAACTATGGCTACACCTTC.